This is a list of T cell receptor beta chains from one sample in a study of blood T cell repertoires in COVID-19. Generated by immunoSEQ multiplex PCR, the TCRdb table keeps only in-frame clones and is missing some. The sample has over 70,000 clones; 87% are singletons. The material sequenced was peripheral blood. These receptors were collected from a human donor in a cohort sampled during active COVID-19. Each CDR3 is given with its conserved first and last residue. D genes are given only for firm matches. Not all rows give a size; the values are once, few, many and, for expanded clones, a class.

V	D	J	size	CDR3	DNA
TRBV19	TRBD2	TRBJ2-3	once	CASSLRTSSSTDTQYF	TGTGCCAGTAGTCTGCGGACTAGCTCTAGCACAGATACGCAGTATTTT
TRBV4-2	TRBD2	TRBJ2-1	NA	CASSLSSGRDPYNEQFF	TGTGCCAGCAGCCTAAGTAGCGGGAGGGATCCCTACAATGAGCAGTTCTTC
TRBV10-1	TRBD2	TRBJ2-7	NA	CASSPAGLADGDEQYF	TGCGCCAGCTCCCCCGCGGGGCTAGCGGATGGGGACGAGCAGTACTTC
TRBV7-9	NA	TRBJ1-3	NA	CASSLVYGSGNTIYF	TGTGCCAGCAGCTTAGTATACGGCTCTGGAAACACCATATATTTT
TRBV7-2	NA	TRBJ2-1	once	CASSSLAINEQFF	TGTGCCAGCAGCTCCTTAGCTATCAATGAGCAGTTCTTC
TRBV6-5	NA	TRBJ2-1	NA	CASSYSNGDTKFF	TGTGCCAGCAGTTACTCGAACGGGGACACCAAGTTCTTC
TRBV27	TRBD1	TRBJ2-2	NA	CASSPRGREAGELFF	TGTGCCAGCAGCCCCAGGGGGCGCGAAGCCGGGGAGCTGTTTTTT
TRBV7-9	NA	TRBJ1-3	NA	CASSGGSSGNTIYF	TGTGCCAGCAGTGGCGGGAGCTCTGGAAACACCATATATTTT
TRBV14	NA	TRBJ2-7	once	CASSQLRGGEQYF	TGTGCCAGCAGCCAATTAAGGGGAGGCGAGCAGTACTTC
TRBV5-1	TRBD2	TRBJ2-3	NA	CASSPPTSGSADTQYF	TGCGCCAGCAGCCCCCCGACTAGCGGGAGCGCAGATACGCAGTATTTT
TRBV27	NA	TRBJ1-2	NA	CASSLLGGDGYTF	TGTGCCAGCAGTTTATTGGGAGGGGATGGCTACACCTTC
TRBV18	NA	TRBJ1-1	NA	CASSLGAGNTEAFF	TGTGCCAGCTCATTGGGAGCGGGGAACACTGAAGCTTTCTTT
TRBV6-4	TRBD2	TRBJ2-2	NA	CASPPGGGTGELFF	TGTGCCAGCCCTCCGGGAGGTGGCACCGGGGAGCTGTTTTTT
TRBV4-1	TRBD1	TRBJ2-7	NA	CASSQGRGQGGAYEQYF	TGCGCCAGCAGCCAAGGAAGGGGACAGGGGGGAGCGTACGAGCAGTACTTC
TRBV29-1	TRBD1	TRBJ2-6	NA	CSAGRGRDVLTF	TGCAGCGCCGGCAGGGGGCGGGACGTCCTGACTTTC
TRBV28	NA	TRBJ1-5	NA	CASNPGQRDMPQHF	TGTGCCAGCAACCCTGGACAGAGAGACATGCCCCAGCATTTT
TRBV27	NA	TRBJ1-1	NA	CASSRPDRNTEAFF	TGTGCCAGCAGTCGACCAGACAGGAACACTGAAGCTTTCTTT
TRBV7-3	NA	TRBJ2-3	NA	CASSSLGLGTDTQYF	TGTGCCAGCAGCTCCCTCGGACTCGGCACAGATACGCAGTATTTT
TRBV27	TRBD2	TRBJ2-2	NA	CASSFIGLGESTGELFF	TGTGCCAGCAGTTTTATCGGACTAGGAGAAAGCACCGGGGAGCTGTTTTTT
TRBV6-5	NA	TRBJ2-7	NA	CASGRDYEQYF	TGTGCCAGCGGCAGGGACTACGAGCAGTACTTC
TRBV6-1	TRBD1	TRBJ1-4	NA	CASSASGTGGVEKLFF	TGTGCCAGCAGTGCATCCGGGACAGGGGGCGTTGAAAAACTGTTTTTT
TRBV2	NA	TRBJ2-1	NA	CASSEGEVLGIF	TGTGCCAGCAGTGAAGGAGAGGTCCTTGGTATCTTC
TRBV9	NA	TRBJ2-1	NA	CASSVVSGREQFF	TGTGCCAGCAGCGTAGTCTCAGGGCGTGAGCAGTTCTTC
TRBV28	TRBD1	TRBJ1-4	NA	CASRGRGRGAGELFF	TGTGCCAGCAGGGGTAGGGGCAGGGGGGCTGGGGAACTGTTTTTT
TRBV29-1	NA	TRBJ2-3	NA	CSVVGVAGRTDTQYF	TGCAGCGTTGTGGGTGTAGCAGGGCGCACAGATACGCAGTATTTT
TRBV6-6	NA	TRBJ1-1	once	CASSPESGPTDLGMNTEAFF	TGTGCCAGCAGTCCCGAAAGTGGACCTACAGATCTCGGGATGAACACTGAAGCTTTCTTT